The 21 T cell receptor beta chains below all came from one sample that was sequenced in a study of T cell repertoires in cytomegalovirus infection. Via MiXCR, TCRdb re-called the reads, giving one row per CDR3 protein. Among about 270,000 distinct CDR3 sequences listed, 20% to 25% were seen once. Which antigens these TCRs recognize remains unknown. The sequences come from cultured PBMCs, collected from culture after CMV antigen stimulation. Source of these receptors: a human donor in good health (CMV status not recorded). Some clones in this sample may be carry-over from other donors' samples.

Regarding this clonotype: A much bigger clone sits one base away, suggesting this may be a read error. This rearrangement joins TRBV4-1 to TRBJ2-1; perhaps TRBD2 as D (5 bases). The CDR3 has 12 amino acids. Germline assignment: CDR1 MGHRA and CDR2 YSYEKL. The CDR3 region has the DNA TGTGCCAGCAGCCCCTGGAGGAATGAGCAGTTCTTC. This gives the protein CASSPWRNEQFF.

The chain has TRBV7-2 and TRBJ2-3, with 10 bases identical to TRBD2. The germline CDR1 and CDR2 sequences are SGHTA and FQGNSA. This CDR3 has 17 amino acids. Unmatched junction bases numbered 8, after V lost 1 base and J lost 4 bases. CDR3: CASSLEASGSWADTQYF. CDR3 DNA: TGTGCCAGCAGCTTAGAGGCTAGCGGGAGTTGGGCAGATACGCAGTATTTT.

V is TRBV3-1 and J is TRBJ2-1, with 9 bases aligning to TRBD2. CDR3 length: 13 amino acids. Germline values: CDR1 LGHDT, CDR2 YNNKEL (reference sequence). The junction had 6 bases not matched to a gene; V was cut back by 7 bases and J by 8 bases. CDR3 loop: CASTGLALDEQFF. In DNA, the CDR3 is TGTGCCAGCACGGGACTAGCTCTCGATGAGCAGTTCTTC.

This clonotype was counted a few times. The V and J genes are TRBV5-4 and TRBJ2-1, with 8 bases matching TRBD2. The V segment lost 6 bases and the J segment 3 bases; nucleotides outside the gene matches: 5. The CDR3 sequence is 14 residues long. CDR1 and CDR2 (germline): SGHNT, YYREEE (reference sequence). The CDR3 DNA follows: TGTGCCAGCAACCCGGGACTAGTCTACAATGAGCAGTTCTTC. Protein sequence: CASNPGLVYNEQFF.

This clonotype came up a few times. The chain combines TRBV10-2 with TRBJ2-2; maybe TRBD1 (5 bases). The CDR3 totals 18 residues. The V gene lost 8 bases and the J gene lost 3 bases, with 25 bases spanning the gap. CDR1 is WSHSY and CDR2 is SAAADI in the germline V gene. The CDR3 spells CASRLGAGMLVDTGELFF. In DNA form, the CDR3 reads TGCGCCAGCCGCCTAGGGGCAGGGATGTTAGTCGACACCGGGGAGCTGTTTTTT.

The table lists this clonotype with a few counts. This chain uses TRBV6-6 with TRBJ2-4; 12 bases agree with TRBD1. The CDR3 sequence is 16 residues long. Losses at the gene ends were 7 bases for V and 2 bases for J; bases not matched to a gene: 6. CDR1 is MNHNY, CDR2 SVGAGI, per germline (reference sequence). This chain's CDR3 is CASTPGQGASKNIQYF. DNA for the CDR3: TGTGCCAGCACCCCGGGACAGGGGGCGTCCAAAAACATTCAGTACTTC.

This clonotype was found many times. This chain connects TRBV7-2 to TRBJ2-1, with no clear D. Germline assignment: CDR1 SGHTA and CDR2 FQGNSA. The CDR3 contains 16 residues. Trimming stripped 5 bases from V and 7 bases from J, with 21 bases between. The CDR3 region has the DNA TGTGCCAGCAGCCAGCCTAAAACTCTGATTTGGAATGAGCAGTTCTTC. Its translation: CASSQPKTLIWNEQFF.

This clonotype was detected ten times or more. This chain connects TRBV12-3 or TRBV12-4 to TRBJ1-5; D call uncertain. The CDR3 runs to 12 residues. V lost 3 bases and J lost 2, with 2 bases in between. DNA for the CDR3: TGTGCCAGCAGTTTTGGCAATCAGCCCCAGCATTTT. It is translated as CASSFGNQPQHF.

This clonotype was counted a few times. DNA for the CDR3: TGTGCCAGCAGGCACACCGGCTACAATGAGCAGTTCTTC. Translation: CASRHTGYNEQFF. V usage is TRBV6-2 or TRBV6-3 and J usage is TRBJ2-1; D is unresolved. Germline V gene sequence: CDR1 MNHEY, CDR2 SVGEGT. The length of the CDR3 is 13 residues. Trimming removed 6 bases at V and 3 bases at J, with 9 bases between.

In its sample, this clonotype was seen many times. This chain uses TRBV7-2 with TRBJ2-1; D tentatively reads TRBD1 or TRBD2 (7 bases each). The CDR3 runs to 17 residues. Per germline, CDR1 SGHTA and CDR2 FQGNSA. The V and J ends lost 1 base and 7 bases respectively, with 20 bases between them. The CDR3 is CASSLGLLWGGQNEQFF. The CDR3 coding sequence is TGTGCCAGCAGCTTAGGACTCCTGTGGGGGGGACAGAATGAGCAGTTCTTC.

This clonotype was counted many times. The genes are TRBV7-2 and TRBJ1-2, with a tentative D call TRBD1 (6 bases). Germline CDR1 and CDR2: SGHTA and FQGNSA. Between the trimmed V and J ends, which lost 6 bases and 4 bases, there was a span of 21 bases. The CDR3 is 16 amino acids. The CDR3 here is CASRPPRRDTSYGYTF. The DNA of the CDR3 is TGTGCCAGCAGGCCCCCCCGCCGGGACACCTCCTATGGCTACACCTTC.

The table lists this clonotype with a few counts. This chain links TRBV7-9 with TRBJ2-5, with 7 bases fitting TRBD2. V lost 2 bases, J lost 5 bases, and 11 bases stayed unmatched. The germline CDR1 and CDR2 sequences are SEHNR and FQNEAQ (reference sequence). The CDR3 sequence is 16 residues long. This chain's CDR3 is CASSLSLSGAGETQYF. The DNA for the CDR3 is TGTGCCAGCAGCTTATCCCTCAGCGGGGCGGGGGAGACCCAGTACTTC.

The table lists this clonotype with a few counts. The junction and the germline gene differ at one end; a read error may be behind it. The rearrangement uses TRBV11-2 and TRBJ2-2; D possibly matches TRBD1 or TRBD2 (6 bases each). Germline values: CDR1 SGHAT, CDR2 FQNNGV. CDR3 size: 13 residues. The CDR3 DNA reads TGTGCCAGCAGCTTTTGGGGGGTAGGGGGGCTGTTTTTT. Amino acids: CASSFWGVGGLFF.

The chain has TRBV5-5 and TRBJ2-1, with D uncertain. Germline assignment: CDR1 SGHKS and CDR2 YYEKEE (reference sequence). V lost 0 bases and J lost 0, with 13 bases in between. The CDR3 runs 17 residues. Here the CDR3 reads CASSLELILSSYNEQFF. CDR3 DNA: TGTGCCAGCAGCTTGGAGTTAATCTTAAGCTCCTACAATGAGCAGTTCTTC. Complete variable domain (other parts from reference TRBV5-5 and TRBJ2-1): DAGVTQSPTHLIKTRGQQVTLRCSPISGHKSVSWYQQVLGQGPQFIFQYYEKEERGRGNFPDRFSARQFPNYSSELNVNALLLGDSALYLCASSLELILSSYNEQFFGPGTRLTVL.

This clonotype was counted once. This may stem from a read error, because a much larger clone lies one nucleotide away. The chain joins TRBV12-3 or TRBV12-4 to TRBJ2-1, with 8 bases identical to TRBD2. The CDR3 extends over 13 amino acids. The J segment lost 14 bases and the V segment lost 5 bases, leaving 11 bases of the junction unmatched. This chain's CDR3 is CASSGALGLDEFF. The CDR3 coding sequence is TGTGCCAGCAGTGGGGCCTTGGGACTAGATGAGTTCTTC.

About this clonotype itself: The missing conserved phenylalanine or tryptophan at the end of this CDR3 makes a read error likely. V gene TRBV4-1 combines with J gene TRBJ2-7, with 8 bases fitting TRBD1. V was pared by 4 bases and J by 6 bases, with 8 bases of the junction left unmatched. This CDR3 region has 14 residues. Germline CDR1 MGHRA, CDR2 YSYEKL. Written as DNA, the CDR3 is TGCGCCAGCAGCCGAACTCAGGGGGCCCGCGAGCAGTACCTC. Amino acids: CASSRTQGAREQYL.

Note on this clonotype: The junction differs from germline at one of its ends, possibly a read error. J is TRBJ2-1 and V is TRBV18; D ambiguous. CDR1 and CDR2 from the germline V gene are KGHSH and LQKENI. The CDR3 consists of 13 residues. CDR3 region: CASSPLSYNEQFF. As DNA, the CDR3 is TGTGCCAGCTCTCCACTCTCCTACAATGAGCAGTTCTTC.

The DNA for the CDR3 is TGCGCCAGCAGCCAAGAGGCGTGGGTAACTGAAGCTTTCTTT. This translates into CASSQEAWVTEAFF. The V call is TRBV4-3, the J call TRBJ1-1; D not resolved. The V gene's germline CDR1 is LGHNA and CDR2 YSLEER. The V end lost 0 bases, the J end lost 5 bases, and 10 bases lay between the germline ends. The CDR3 sequence is 14 residues long.

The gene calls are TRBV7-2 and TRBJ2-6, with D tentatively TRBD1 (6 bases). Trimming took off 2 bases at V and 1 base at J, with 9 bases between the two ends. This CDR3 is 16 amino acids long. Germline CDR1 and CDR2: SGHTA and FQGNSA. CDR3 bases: TGTGCCAGCAGCTTAAGGCAGGGGTCTGGGGCCAACGTCCTGACTTTC. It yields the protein CASSLRQGSGANVLTF.

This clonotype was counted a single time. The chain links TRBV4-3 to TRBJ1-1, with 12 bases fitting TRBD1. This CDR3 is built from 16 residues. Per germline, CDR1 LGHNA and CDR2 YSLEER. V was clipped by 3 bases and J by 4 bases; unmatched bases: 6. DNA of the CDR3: TGCGCCAGCAGCCAGGGGACAGGGGGCTTGGGCACTGAAGCTTTCTTT. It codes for CASSQGTGGLGTEAFF.

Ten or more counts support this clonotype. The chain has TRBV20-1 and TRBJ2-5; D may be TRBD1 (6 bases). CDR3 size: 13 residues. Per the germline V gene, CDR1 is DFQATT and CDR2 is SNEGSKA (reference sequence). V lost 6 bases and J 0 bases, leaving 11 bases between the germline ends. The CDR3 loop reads CSAERTDQETQYF. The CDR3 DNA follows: TGCAGTGCGGAAAGGACAGACCAAGAGACCCAGTACTTC.